The 16 T cell receptor beta chains in this list originate from one sample, sequenced in a study of prognosis after radiotherapy for stage I lung cancer. Starting from genomic DNA, TCR beta CDR3 was amplified through two-round multiplex PCR. The first round of PCR was done with primers that matched each TRBV and TRBJ gene. TCRdb analysed the multiplex PCR reads with MiXCR anew, one entry per CDR3 protein. The sample consists of about 31,000 distinct CDR3 sequences, approximately 46% of them appearing once. The specimen comprised PBMCs, sampled before or after stereotactic body radiation therapy (not recorded which). These receptors all come from a donor over 45 with non-small cell lung cancer.

This clonotype is judged medium-sized (0.01 to 0.1%). The J gene is TRBJ1-6, the V gene TRBV6-5; possible D gene TRBD1, 6 bases. V dropped 3 bases and J dropped 7 bases, with 16 bases sitting between them. Germline V gene lookup returns CDR1 MNHEY and CDR2 SVGAGI. The CDR3 extends over 16 amino acids. This CDR3 is CASSYDSPGANSPLHF. The CDR3, as DNA: TGTGCCAGCAGTTATGACTCCCCGGGGGCAAATTCACCCCTCCACTTT.

This clonotype was counted once. The rearrangement uses TRBV6-5 and TRBJ2-3; D uncertain. Trimming took off 0 bases at V and 2 bases at J, with 15 bases between the two ends. The CDR3 covers 17 residues. The germline V gene encodes CDR1 MNHEY and CDR2 SVGAGI. This chain's CDR3 is CASSYSLSLRITDTQYF. CDR3 DNA sequence: TGTGCCAGCAGTTACTCCTTGTCCCTCCGAATCACAGATACGCAGTATTTT.

This clonotype was picked up many times. V and J are TRBV10-2 and TRBJ1-2; D remains ambiguous. Germline CDR1 is WSHSY and CDR2 is SAAADI. The CDR3 runs 14 residues. Trimming took off 3 bases at V and 3 bases at J, with 11 bases between the two ends. The CDR3 bases are TGCGCCAGCAGTGAAAGGCAGAGAGACTATGGCTACACCTTC. Its translation is CASSERQRDYGYTF.

This clonotype was seen ten or more times. The chain employs TRBV2 and TRBJ1-6; 8 bases are a match to TRBD1. Germline trimming cut 8 bases from V and 5 bases from J; bases unmatched to any gene: 11. This CDR3 has 16 residues. CDR1 SNHLY and CDR2 FYNNEI come from the germline V gene. CDR3 coding DNA: TGTGCCAGCGCCCGAGACAGGGGTATCGATAATTCACCCCTCCACTTT. As protein: CASARDRGIDNSPLHF.

This clonotype has just a few counts. This likely traces to a read error, being one base from a far larger clone. The CDR3 reads CASSYSETVDTEAFF. In DNA, the CDR3 is TGTGCCAGCAGTTACTCGGAGACAGTTGACACTGAAGCTTTCTTT. The rearrangement joins TRBV6-4 to TRBJ1-1; a weak D match, TRBD1 (5 bases). The CDR3 length is 15 residues. CDR1 is MRHNA and CDR2 is SNTAGT in the germline V gene.

This clonotype is medium-sized within its sample. The chain links TRBV12-3 or TRBV12-4 to TRBJ2-2; D perhaps matches TRBD1 (5 bases). The V and J ends lost 6 bases and 3 bases respectively, with 14 bases between them. The CDR3 totals 15 residues. CDR3 nucleotides: TGTGCCAGCAGCCTCTTGGCAGGGTACACCGGGGAGCTGTTTTTT. This codes for CASSLLAGYTGELFF.

The sample holds many counts of this clonotype. This chain connects TRBV6-5 to TRBJ2-5, with D unclear. The V gene lost 0 bases and the J gene lost 1 base, with 12 bases spanning the gap. Germline lookup yields CDR1 MNHEY and CDR2 SVGAGI. The CDR3 is 16 residues long. The CDR3: CASSYSWAALQETQYF. CDR3 in DNA: TGTGCCAGCAGTTACTCGTGGGCGGCGCTCCAAGAGACCCAGTACTTC.

This clonotype came up many times. V gene TRBV12-3 or TRBV12-4 combines with J gene TRBJ2-1, with 10 bases aligning to TRBD1. Trimming cost V 6 bases and J 4 bases; bases outside gene matches: 12. The CDR3 is 17 amino acids. The CDR3 here is CASSSNPGQGLYNEQFF. The CDR3 DNA reads as TGTGCCAGCAGCTCCAATCCGGGACAGGGGCTTTACAATGAGCAGTTCTTC.

This clonotype ranks as medium-sized (0.01 to 0.1%). The V and J genes are TRBV6-1 and TRBJ2-3, with a tentative D call TRBD2 (6 bases). The CDR3 length is 14 residues. The V and J ends lost 6 bases and 4 bases respectively, with 14 bases between them. Germline V CDR1 and CDR2: MNHNS, SASEGT. The CDR3 is CASRRGGEADTQYF. In nucleotides, the CDR3 is TGTGCCAGCAGAAGAGGCGGGGAGGCAGATACGCAGTATTTT.

This clonotype was counted ten times or more. V gene TRBV27 combines with J gene TRBJ2-7; D gene ambiguous. The CDR3 is 11 residues long. V was cut by 6 bases and J by 4 bases, with 7 bases left in between. Germline V CDR1 and CDR2: MNHEY, SMNVEV (reference sequence). The CDR3 loop reads CASRDGYEQYF. The DNA for the CDR3 is TGTGCCAGCAGAGATGGTTACGAGCAGTACTTC.

About this clonotype itself: This may be a read error, as it is one base from a much larger clone. CDR3 sequence (DNA): TGTGCCAGCAGCCTGGACAGGGACCTTTACGAGCAGTACTTC. This gives the protein CASSLDRDLYEQYF. J is TRBJ2-7 and V is TRBV5-4; 8 positions match TRBD1. Trimming took 4 bases from V and 4 from J; bases not matched to a gene: 7. The CDR3 covers 14 residues. The germline gives CDR1 SGHNT, CDR2 YYREEE (reference sequence). Looking up the rest from reference TRBV5-4 and TRBJ2-7 gives the full variable domain: ETGVTQSPTHLIKTRGQQVTLRCSSQSGHNTVSWYQQALGQGPQFIFQYYREEENGRGNFPPRFSGLQFPNYSSELNVNALELDDSALYLCASSLDRDLYEQYFGPGTRLTVT.

In this sample, this clonotype turned up many times. CDR3 in amino acids: CATKPNRGLETQYF. In DNA form, the CDR3 reads TGTGCCACCAAGCCTAACAGGGGGCTAGAGACCCAGTACTTC. The V call is TRBV6-1, the J call TRBJ2-5; 9 bases are a match to TRBD1. Germline lookup yields CDR1 MNHNS and CDR2 SASEGT. J gave up 4 bases and V 10 bases, and 10 bases lay outside the gene matches. The CDR3 is 14 residues long.

In its sample, this clonotype was seen many times. The J gene is TRBJ2-7, the V gene TRBV6-2 or TRBV6-3, with TRBD2 identical over 10 bases. From germline, CDR1 is MNHEY and CDR2 SVGEGT. The length of the CDR3 is 14 residues. V shed 2 bases, J shed 7 bases, and the junction held 5 bases outside the gene matches. In DNA form, the CDR3 reads TGTGCCAGCAGTTACGGCCAGCGGGGGGGGGAGCAGTACTTC. Its protein is CASSYGQRGGEQYF.

The J gene is TRBJ1-1, the V gene TRBV6-1; D might be TRBD1 (6 bases). V was clipped by 7 bases and J by 3 bases, with 12 bases between them. The CDR3 runs to 13 residues. CDR1 is MNHNS, CDR2 SASEGT, per germline. CDR3 region: CASNRQEYTEAFF. CDR3 in DNA: TGTGCCAGCAATCGACAGGAATACACTGAAGCTTTCTTT.

Ten or more counts support this clonotype. This chain uses TRBV19 with TRBJ2-1, with D hard to call. Trimming took off 5 bases at V and 4 bases at J, with 6 bases between the two ends. Germline V CDR1 and CDR2: LNHDA, SQIVND (reference sequence). The CDR3 length is 12 residues. CDR3 protein: CASSGPYNEQFF. The CDR3 DNA sequence: TGTGCCAGTAGTGGACCTTACAATGAGCAGTTCTTC.

About this clonotype itself: Compared with germline, one end of the junction differs, possibly owing to a read error. The chain couples TRBV28 to TRBJ1-6; D gene uncertain. CDR1 MDHEN and CDR2 SYDVKM come from the germline V gene. The CDR3 is made up of 13 amino acids. CDR3 protein: CASSFPYGPPIHF. CDR3 bases: TGTGCCAGCAGTTTCCCTTATGGGCCACCCATCCACTTT.